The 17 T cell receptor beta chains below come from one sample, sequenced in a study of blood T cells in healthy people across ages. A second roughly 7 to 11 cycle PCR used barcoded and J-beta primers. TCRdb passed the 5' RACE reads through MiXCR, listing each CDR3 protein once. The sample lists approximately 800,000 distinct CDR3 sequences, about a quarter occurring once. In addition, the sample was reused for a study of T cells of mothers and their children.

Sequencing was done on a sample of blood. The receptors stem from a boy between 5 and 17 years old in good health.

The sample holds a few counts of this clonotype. CDR3 nucleotides: TGCAGCGTTGAATTCGTACAGGGGGGTGGCTACACCTTC. Translation gives CSVEFVQGGGYTF. The J gene is TRBJ1-2, the V gene TRBV29-1, with 8 bases identical to TRBD1. Looked up from germline, CDR1 is SQVTM and CDR2 is ANQGSEA. This CDR3 has 13 amino acids. With 2 bases clipped from V and 7 bases from J, the junction kept 6 bases outside the gene matches.

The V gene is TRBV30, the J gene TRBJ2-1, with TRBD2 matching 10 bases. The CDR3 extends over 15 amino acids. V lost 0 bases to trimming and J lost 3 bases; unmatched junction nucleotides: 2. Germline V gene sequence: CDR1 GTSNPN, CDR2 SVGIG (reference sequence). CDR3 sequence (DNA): TGTGCCTGGAGTGTCGGACTAGCGGTCTACAATGAGCAGTTCTTC. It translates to CAWSVGLAVYNEQFF.

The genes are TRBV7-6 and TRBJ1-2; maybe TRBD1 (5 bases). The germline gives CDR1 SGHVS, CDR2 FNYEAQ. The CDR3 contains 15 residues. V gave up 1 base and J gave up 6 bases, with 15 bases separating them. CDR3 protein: CASSLDPAAGHGYTF. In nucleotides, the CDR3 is TGTGCCAGCAGCTTAGATCCGGCCGCGGGACATGGCTACACCTTC.

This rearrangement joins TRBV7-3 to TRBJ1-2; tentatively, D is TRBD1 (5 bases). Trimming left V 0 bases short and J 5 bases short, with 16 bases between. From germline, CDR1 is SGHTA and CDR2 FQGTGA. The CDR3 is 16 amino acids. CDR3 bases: TGTGCCAGCAGCTTAACGGGGGGATCCTCTATTTATGGCTACACCTTC. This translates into CASSLTGGSSIYGYTF.

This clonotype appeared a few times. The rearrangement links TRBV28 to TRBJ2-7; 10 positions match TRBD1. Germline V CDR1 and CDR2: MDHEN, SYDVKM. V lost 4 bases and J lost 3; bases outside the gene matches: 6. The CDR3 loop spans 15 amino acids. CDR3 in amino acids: CASSSPGQGHYEQYF. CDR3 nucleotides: TGTGCCAGCAGTTCGCCGGGACAGGGGCACTACGAGCAGTACTTC.

CDR3 nucleotide sequence: TGTGCCAGCTTCTCGGCTGGGGCTAGCGGCTACAATGAGCAGTTCTTC. This sequence encodes CASFSAGASGYNEQFF. The V call is TRBV12-3 or TRBV12-4, the J call TRBJ2-1; 7 positions agree with TRBD2. The CDR3 runs to 16 residues. V gave up 8 bases and J gave up 3 bases; unmatched junction bases: 13.

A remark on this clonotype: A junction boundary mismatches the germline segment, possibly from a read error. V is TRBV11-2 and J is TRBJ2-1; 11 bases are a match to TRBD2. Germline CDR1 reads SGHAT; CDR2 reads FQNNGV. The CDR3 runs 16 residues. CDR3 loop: CASSLGGLAAYNEQLF. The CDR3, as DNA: TGTGCCAGCAGCTTAGGGGGACTAGCGGCCTACAATGAGCAGCTCTTC. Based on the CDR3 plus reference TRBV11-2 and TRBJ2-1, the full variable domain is EAGVAQSPRYKIIEKRQSVAFWCNPISGHATLYWYQQILGQGPKLLIQFQNNGVVDDSQLPKDRFSAERLKGVDSTLKIQPAKLEDSAVYLCASSLGGLAAYNEQLFGPGTRLTVL.

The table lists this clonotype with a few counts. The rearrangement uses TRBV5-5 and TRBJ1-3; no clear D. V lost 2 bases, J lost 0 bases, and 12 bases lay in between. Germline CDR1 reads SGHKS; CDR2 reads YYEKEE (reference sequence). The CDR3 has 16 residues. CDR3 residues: CASSLSIDFSGNTIYF. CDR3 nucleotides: TGTGCCAGCAGCTTATCGATTGACTTCTCTGGAAACACCATATATTTT. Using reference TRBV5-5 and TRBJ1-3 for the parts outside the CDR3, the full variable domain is DAGVTQSPTHLIKTRGQQVTLRCSPISGHKSVSWYQQVLGQGPQFIFQYYEKEERGRGNFPDRFSARQFPNYSSELNVNALLLGDSALYLCASSLSIDFSGNTIYFGEGSWLTVV.

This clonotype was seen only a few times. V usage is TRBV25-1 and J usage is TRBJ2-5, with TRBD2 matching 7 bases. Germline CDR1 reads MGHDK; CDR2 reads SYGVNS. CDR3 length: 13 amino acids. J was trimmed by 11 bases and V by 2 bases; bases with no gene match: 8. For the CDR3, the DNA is TGTGCCAGCAGTGAACGAGGGGCGCGGGAGCAGTACTTC. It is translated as CASSERGAREQYF.

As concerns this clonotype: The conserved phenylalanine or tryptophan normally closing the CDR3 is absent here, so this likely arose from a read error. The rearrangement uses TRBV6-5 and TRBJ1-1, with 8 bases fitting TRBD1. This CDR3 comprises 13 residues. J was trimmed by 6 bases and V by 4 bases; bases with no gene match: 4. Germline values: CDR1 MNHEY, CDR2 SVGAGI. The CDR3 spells CASSWDRKAEAFL. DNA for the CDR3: TGTGCCAGCAGTTGGGACAGGAAGGCTGAAGCTTTCCTT.

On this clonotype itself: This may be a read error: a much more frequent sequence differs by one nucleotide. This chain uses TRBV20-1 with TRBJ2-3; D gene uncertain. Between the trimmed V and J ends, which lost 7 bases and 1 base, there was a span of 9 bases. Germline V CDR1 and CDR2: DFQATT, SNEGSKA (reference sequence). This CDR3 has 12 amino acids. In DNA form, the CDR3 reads TGCAGTGTGCGGTCCTGCACAGATACGCAGTATTTT. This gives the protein CSVRSCTDTQYF.

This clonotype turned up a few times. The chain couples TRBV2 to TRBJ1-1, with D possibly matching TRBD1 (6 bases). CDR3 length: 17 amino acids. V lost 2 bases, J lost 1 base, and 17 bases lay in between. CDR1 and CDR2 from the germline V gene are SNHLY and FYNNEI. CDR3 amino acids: CASSERGIRAENTEAFF. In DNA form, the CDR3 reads TGTGCCAGCAGTGAAAGGGGGATAAGGGCAGAGAACACTGAAGCTTTCTTT.

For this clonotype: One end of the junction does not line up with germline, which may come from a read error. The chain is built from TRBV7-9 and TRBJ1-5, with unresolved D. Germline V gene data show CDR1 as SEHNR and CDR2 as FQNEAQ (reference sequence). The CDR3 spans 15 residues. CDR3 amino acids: CASSPMTGSNQPQRF. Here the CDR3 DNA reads TGTGCCAGCAGCCCAATGACGGGGAGCAATCAGCCCCAGCGTTTT.

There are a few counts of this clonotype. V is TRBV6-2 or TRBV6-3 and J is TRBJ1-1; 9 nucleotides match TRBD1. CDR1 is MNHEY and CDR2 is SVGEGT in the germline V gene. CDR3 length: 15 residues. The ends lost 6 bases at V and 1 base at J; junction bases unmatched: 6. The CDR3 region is CASRPPQGANTEAFF. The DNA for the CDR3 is TGTGCCAGCAGGCCTCCACAGGGGGCGAACACTGAAGCTTTCTTT.

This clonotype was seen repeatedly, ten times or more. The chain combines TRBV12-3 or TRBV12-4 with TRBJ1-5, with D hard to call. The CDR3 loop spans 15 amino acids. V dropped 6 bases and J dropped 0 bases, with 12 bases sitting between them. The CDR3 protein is CASSPDGNSNQPQHF. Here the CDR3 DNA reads TGTGCCAGCAGCCCTGACGGGAATAGCAATCAGCCCCAGCATTTT.

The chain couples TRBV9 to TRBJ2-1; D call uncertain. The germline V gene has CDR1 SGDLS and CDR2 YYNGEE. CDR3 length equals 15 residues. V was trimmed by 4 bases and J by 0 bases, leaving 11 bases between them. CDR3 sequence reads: CASSKSAFSYNEQFF. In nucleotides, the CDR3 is TGTGCCAGCAGCAAATCCGCCTTCTCCTACAATGAGCAGTTCTTC.

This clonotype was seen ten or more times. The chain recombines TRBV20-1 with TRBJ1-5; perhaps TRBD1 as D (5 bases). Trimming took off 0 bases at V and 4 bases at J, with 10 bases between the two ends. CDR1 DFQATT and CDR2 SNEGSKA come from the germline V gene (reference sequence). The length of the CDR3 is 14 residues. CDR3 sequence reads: CSARDWEGNQPQHF. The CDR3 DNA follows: TGCAGTGCTAGAGATTGGGAGGGGAATCAGCCCCAGCATTTT.